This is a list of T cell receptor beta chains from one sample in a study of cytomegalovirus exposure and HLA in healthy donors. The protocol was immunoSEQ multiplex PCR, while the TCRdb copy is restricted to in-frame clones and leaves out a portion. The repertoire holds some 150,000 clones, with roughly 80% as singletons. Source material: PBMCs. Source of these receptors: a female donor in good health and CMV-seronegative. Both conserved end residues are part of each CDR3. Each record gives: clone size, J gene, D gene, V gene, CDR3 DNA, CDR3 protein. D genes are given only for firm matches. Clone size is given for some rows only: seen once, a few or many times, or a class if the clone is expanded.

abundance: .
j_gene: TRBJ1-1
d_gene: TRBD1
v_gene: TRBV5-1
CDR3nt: TGCGCCAGCAGCTCGGGGACAGGAGTAACTGAAGCTTTCTTT
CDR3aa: CASSSGTGVTEAFF

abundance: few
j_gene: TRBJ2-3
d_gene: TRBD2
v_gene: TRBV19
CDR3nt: TGTGCCAGTAGTATACCCGGGAGGGATGATACGCAGTATTTT
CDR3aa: CASSIPGRDDTQYF

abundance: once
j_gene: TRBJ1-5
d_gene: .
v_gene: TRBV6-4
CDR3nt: TGTGCCAGCAGCCCGGGAGGTAGCAATCAGCCCCAGCATTTT
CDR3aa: CASSPGGSNQPQHF

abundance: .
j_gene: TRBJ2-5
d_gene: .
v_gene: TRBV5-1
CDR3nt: TGCGCCAGCAGCTTGGAGTCCCCCGGAGAGACCCAGTACTTC
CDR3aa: CASSLESPGETQYF

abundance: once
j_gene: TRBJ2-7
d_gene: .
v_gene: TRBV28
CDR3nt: TGTGCCAGCAGTTTCATCTACCGCCCCCATATGCAGTACTTC
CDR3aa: CASSFIYRPHMQYF

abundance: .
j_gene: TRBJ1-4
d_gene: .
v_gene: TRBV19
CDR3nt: TGTGCCAGTACCCCCCAGGGCCTTGCTAATGAAAAACTGTTTTTT
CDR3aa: CASTPQGLANEKLFF

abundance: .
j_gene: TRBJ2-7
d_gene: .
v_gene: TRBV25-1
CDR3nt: TGTGCCAGCAGTGAATATCAGGGAAGGGGGTACGAGCAGTACTTC
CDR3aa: CASSEYQGRGYEQYF

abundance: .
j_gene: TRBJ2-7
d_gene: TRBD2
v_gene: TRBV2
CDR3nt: TGTGCCAGCAGTGAAGACTTTGGGGCTAGCGGGGCCTACGAGCAGTACTTC
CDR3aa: CASSEDFGASGAYEQYF

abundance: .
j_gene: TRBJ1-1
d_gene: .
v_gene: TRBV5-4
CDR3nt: TGTGCCAGCAGCTTGTTCGACAGACTGGGCACTGAAGCTTTCTTT
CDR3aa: CASSLFDRLGTEAFF

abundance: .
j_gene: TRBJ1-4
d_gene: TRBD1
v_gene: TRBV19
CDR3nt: TGTGCCAGTAAGGGGACAGAGAATGAAAAACTGTTTTTT
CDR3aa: CASKGTENEKLFF

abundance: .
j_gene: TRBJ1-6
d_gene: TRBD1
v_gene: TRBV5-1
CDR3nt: TGCGCCAGCAGCGCCGACAGGGGATCGTATTCACCCCTCCACTTT
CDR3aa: CASSADRGSYSPLHF

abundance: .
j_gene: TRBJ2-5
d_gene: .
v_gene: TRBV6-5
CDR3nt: TGTGCCAGCAGTTACTCTCCGGGCAGGGCCCAAGAGACCCAGTACTTC
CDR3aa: CASSYSPGRAQETQYF

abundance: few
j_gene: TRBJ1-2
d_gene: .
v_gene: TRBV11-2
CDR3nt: TGTGCCAGCAGCTTAGTCCAGGGGTGGAACTATGGCTACACCTTC
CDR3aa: CASSLVQGWNYGYTF

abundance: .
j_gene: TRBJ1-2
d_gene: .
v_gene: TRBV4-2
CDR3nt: TGTGCCAGCAGCCAAGATACGGCTGGGAGCTATGGCTACACCTTC
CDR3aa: CASSQDTAGSYGYTF

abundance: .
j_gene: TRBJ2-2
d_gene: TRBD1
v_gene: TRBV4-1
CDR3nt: TGCGCCAGCAGCGTCACAGGGGAAGCGAACACCGGGGAGCTGTTTTTT
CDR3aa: CASSVTGEANTGELFF

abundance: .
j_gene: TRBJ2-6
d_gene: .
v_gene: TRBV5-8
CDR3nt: TGTGCCAGCCGTCACAGTTGGTCGTCCGGGGCCAACGTCCTGACTTTC
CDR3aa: CASRHSWSSGANVLTF

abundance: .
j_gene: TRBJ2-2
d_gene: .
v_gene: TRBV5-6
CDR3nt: TGTGCCAGCAGCTTGTCCGCGAACACCGGGGAGCTGTTTTTT
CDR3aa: CASSLSANTGELFF

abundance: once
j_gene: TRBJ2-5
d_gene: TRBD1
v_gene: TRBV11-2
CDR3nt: TGTGCCAGCAGCTTAGGGATTGACAGGGAAGTAGAGACCCAGTACTTC
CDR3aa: CASSLGIDREVETQYF

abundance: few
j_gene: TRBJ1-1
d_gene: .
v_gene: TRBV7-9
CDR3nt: TGTGCCAGCAGCTTAGCTTCAGAGAACACTGAAGCTTTCTTT
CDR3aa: CASSLASENTEAFF

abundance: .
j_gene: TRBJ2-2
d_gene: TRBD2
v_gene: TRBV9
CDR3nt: TGTGCCAGCAGCGTACTAGCGGCAAACACCGGGGAGCTGTTTTTT
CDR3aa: CASSVLAANTGELFF

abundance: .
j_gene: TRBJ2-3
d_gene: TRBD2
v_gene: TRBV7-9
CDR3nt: TGTGCCAGCAGCTTAGAGGACCTAGCGGTCACAGATACGCAGTATTTT
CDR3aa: CASSLEDLAVTDTQYF

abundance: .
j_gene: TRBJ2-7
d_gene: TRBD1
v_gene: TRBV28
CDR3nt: TGTGCCAGCAGAGGGACAGGGGTTTCCTACGAGCAGTACTTC
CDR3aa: CASRGTGVSYEQYF

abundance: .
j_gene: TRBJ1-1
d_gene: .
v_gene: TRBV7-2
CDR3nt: TGTGCCAGCGGAGACAGCCTCAACACTGAAGCTTTCTTT
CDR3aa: CASGDSLNTEAFF

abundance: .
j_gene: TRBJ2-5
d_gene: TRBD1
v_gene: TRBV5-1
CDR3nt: TGCGCCAGCAGCTCGGGACAGGGGGCCCCTTACATTCAAGAGACCCAGTACTTC
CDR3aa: CASSSGQGAPYIQETQYF

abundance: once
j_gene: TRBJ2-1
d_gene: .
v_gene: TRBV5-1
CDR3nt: TGCGCCAGCAGCTGGGGGGAGGTGGGGGAGCAGTTCTTC
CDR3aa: CASSWGEVGEQFF

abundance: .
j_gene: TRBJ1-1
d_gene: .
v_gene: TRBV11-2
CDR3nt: TGTGCCAGCAGAGGGCAGGGTTACACTGAAGCTTTCTTT
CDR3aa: CASRGQGYTEAFF

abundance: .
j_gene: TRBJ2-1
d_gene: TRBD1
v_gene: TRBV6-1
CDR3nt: TGTGCCAGCAGTGAAATAGGCCAGGGGGACCTGGGTGAGCAGTTCTTC
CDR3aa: CASSEIGQGDLGEQFF

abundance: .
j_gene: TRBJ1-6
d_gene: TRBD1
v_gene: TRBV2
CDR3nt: TGTGCCAGCAGCAGACAGGGTAGTAATTCACCCCTCCACTTT
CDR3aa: CASSRQGSNSPLHF

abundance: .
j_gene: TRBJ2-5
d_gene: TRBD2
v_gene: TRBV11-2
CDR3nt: TGTGCCAGCAGCTTTAGCGGGAGGGGAGAGACCCAGTACTTC
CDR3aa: CASSFSGRGETQYF

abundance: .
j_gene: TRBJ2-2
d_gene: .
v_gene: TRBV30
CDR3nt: TGTGCCTGGCATACAGGGTCCACCGGGGAGCTGTTTTTT
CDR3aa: CAWHTGSTGELFF

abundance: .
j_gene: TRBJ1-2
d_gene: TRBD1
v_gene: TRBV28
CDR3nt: TGTGCCAGCAGTTTGCTCAGGGGGCTCGGCTATGGCTACACCTTC
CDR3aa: CASSLLRGLGYGYTF

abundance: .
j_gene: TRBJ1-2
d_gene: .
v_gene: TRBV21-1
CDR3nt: TGTGCCAGCAAACTTACTTCGGGACTCCCGGGTCATGGCTACACCTTC
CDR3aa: CASKLTSGLPGHGYTF

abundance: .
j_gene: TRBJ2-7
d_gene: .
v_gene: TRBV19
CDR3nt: TGTGCCAGTAGTACCTCGGGAGCTAACTACGAGCAGTACTTC
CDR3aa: CASSTSGANYEQYF